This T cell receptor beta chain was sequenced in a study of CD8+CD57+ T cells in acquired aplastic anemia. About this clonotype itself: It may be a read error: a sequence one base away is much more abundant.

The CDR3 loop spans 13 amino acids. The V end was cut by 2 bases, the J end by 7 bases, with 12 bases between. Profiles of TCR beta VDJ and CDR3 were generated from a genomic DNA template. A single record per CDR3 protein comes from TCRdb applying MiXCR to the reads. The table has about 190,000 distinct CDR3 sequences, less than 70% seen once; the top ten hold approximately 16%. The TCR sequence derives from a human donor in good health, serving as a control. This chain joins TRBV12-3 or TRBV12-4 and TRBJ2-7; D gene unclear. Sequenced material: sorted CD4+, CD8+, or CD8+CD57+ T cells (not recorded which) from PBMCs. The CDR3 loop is CASSLRDPREQYF. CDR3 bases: TGTGCCAGCAGTTTAAGAGACCCGCGTGAGCAGTACTTC.